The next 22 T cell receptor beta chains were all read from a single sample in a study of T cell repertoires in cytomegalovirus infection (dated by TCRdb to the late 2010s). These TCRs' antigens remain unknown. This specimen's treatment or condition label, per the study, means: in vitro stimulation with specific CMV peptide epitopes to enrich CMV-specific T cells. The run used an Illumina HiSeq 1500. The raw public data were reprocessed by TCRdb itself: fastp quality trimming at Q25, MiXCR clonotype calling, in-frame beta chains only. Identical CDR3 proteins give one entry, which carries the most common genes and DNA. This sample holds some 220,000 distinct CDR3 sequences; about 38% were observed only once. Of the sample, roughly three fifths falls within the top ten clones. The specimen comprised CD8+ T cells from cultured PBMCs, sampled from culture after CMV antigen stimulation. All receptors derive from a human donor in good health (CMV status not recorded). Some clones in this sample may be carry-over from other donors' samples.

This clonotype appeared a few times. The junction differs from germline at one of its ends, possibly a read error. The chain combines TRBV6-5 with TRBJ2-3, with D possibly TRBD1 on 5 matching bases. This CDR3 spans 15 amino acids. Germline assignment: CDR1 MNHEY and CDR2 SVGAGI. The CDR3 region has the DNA TGTGCCAGTAGTTACCGAGACAGTTTTGGGGATACGCAGTATTTT. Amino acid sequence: CASSYRDSFGDTQYF.

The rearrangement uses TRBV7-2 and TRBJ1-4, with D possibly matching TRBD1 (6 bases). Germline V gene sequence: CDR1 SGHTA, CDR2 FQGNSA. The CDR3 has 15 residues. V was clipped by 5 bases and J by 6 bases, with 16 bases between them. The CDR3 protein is CASSAGRGWDEKLFF. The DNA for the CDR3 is TGTGCCAGCAGCGCGGGAAGGGGGTGGGATGAAAAACTGTTTTTT.

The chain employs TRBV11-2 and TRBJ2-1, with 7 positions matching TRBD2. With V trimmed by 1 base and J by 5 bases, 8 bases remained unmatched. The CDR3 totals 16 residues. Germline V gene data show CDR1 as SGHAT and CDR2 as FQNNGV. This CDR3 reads CASSLGISGQNNEQFF. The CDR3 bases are TGTGCCAGCAGCTTAGGTATTAGCGGGCAGAACAATGAGCAGTTCTTC.

The CDR3 DNA reads as TGTGCCAGCAGCCTCAGGACCCCATCGCGGCAAGAGACCCAGTACTTC. Translating it yields CASSLRTPSRQETQYF. The chain employs TRBV2 and TRBJ2-5; D remains ambiguous. Deletions cut 6 bases from V and 2 bases from J, with 19 bases between. Germline values: CDR1 SNHLY, CDR2 FYNNEI. CDR3 length: 16 amino acids.

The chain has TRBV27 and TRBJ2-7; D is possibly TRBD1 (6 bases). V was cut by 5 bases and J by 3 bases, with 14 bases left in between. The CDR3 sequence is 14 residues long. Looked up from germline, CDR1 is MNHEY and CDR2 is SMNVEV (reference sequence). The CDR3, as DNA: TGTGCCAGCAGTACCACAGGGTCCGGCTACGAGCAGTACTTC. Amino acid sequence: CASSTTGSGYEQYF.

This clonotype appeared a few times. For the CDR3, the DNA is TGTGCCATCACCCCTCGGGCCGTAGAGAACACCGGGGAGCTGTTTTTT. Encoded protein: CAITPRAVENTGELFF. This sequence joins TRBV10-3 and TRBJ2-2, with no clear D. V was clipped by 7 bases and J by 1 base, with 16 bases between them. This CDR3 contains 16 residues. Per the germline V gene, CDR1 is ENHRY and CDR2 is SYGVKD.

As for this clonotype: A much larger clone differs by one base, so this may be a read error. The CDR3 DNA sequence: TGTGCCACCCGACGGACAGCTAATTCACCCCTCCACTTT. It translates to CATRRTANSPLHF. This sequence joins TRBV10-3 and TRBJ1-6; D is perhaps TRBD1 (6 bases). V was shortened by 10 bases and J by 6 bases, with 13 bases between the two germline ends. Germline CDR1 ENHRY, CDR2 SYGVKD. This CDR3 spans 13 amino acids.

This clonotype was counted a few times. CDR3 sequence (DNA): TGTGCCAGCAGTTTAGGGTCAGGGGGCTCCGGGGAGCTGTTTTTT. It specifies CASSLGSGGSGELFF. The rearrangement links TRBV12-3 or TRBV12-4 to TRBJ2-2; 8 nucleotides match TRBD1. The CDR3 extends over 15 amino acids. V dropped 1 base and J dropped 6; count of bases not matched to a gene: 4.

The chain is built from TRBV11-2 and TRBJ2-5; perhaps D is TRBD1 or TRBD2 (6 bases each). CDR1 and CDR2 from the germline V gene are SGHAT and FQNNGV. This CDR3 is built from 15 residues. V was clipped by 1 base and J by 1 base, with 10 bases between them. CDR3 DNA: TGTGCCAGCAGCTTAGCGGGGGCTGGCCAAGAGACCCAGTACTTC. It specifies CASSLAGAGQETQYF.

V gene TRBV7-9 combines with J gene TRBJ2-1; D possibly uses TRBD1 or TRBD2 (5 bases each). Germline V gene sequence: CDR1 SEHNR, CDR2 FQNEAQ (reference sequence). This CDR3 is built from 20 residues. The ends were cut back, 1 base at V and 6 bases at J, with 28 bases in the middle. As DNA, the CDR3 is TGTGCCAGCAGCTTAGGCCAGCACAGGAAAAAACAACTAGTTTCCAATGAGCAGTTCTTC. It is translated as CASSLGQHRKKQLVSNEQFF.

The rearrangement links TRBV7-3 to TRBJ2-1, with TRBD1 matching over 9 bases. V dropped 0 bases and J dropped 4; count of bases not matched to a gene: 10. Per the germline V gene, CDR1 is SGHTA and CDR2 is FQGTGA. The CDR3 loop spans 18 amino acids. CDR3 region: CASSLTLSDRGGYNEQFF. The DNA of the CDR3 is TGTGCCAGCAGCTTAACCCTCTCGGACAGGGGAGGGTACAATGAGCAGTTCTTC. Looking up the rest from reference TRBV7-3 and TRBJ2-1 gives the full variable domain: GAGVSQTPSNKVTEKGKYVELRCDPISGHTALYWYRQSLGQGPEFLIYFQGTGAADDSGLPNDRFFAVRPEGSVSTLKIQRTERGDSAVYLCASSLTLSDRGGYNEQFFGPGTRLTVL.

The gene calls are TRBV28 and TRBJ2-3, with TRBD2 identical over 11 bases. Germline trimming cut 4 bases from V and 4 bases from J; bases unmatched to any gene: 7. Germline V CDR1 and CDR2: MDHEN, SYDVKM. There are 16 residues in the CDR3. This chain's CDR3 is CASSYVAGGSADTQYF. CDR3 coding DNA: TGTGCCAGCAGTTACGTAGCGGGAGGGTCAGCAGATACGCAGTATTTT.

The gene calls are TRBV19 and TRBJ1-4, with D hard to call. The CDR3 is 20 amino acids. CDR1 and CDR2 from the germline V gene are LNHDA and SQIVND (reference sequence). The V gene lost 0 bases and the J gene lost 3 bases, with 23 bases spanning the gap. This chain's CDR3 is CASSIEYRRTHLAANEKLFF. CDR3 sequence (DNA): TGTGCCAGTAGTATAGAATATCGGCGGACCCACCTCGCGGCTAATGAAAAACTGTTTTTT.

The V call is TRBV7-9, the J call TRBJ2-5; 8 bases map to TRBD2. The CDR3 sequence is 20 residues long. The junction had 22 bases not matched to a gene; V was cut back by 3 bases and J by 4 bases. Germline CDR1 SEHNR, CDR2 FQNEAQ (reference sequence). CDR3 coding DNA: TGTGCCAGCAGCTTCCTGTACGGTTATGATAGCGGGGCCATCGTAGAGACCCAGTACTTC. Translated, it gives CASSFLYGYDSGAIVETQYF.

This CDR3 is CASSLARVNTGELFF. The CDR3 nucleotides are TGTGCCAGCAGCTTAGCCAGGGTGAACACCGGGGAGCTGTTTTTT. The chain recombines TRBV7-9 with TRBJ2-2; TRBD1 is a possible D gene (5 bases). V lost 0 bases, J lost 1 base, and 6 bases lay in between. The CDR3 is 15 amino acids. The germline gives CDR1 SEHNR, CDR2 FQNEAQ (reference sequence).

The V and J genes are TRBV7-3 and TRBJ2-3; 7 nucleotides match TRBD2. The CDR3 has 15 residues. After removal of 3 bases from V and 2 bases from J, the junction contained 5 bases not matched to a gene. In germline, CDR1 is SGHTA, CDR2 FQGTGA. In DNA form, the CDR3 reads TGTGCCAGCAGCTTGTTTGCGGGAGACACAGATACGCAGTATTTT. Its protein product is CASSLFAGDTDTQYF.

Written as DNA, the CDR3 is TGTGCCTGGACAGAGGGAACTGGGACCTACAATGAGCAGTTCTTC. It translates to CAWTEGTGTYNEQFF. The V and J genes are TRBV30 and TRBJ2-1; a possible D gene is TRBD2 (5 bases). The CDR3 runs 15 residues. Deletions cut 4 bases from V and 2 bases from J, with 15 bases between. Germline lookup yields CDR1 GTSNPN and CDR2 SVGIG (reference sequence).

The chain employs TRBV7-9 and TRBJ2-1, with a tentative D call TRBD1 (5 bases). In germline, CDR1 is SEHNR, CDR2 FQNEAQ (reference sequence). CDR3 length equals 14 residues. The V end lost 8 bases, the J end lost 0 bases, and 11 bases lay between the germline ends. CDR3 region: CASRRQSSYNEQFF. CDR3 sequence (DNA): TGTGCCAGCCGCCGACAGAGCTCCTACAATGAGCAGTTCTTC.

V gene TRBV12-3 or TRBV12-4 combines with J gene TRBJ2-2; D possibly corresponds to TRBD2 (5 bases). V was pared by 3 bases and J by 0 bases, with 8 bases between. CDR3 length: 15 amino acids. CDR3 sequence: CASSFKDSNTGELFF. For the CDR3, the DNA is TGTGCCAGCAGTTTCAAGGACTCGAACACCGGGGAGCTGTTTTTT.

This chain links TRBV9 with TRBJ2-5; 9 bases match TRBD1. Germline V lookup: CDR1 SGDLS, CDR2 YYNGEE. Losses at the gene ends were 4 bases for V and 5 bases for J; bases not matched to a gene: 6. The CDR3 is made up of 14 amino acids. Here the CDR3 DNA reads TGTGCCAGCAGCCCGACAGGGGGTGGGGAGACCCAGTACTTC. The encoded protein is CASSPTGGGETQYF. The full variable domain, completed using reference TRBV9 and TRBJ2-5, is DSGVTQTPKHLITATGQRVTLRCSPRSGDLSVYWYQQSLDQGLQFLIQYYNGEERAKGNILERFSAQQFPDLHSELNLSSLELGDSALYFCASSPTGGGETQYFGPGTRLLVL.

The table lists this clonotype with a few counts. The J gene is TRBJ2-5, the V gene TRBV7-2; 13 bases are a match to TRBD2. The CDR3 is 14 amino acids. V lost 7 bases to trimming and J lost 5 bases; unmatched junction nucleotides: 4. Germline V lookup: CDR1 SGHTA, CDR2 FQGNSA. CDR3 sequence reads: CASTGLAGVETQYF. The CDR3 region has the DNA TGTGCCAGCACCGGACTAGCGGGAGTGGAGACCCAGTACTTC. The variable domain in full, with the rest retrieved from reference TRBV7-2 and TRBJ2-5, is GAGVSQSPSNKVTEKGKDVELRCDPISGHTALYWYRQSLGQGLEFLIYFQGNSAPDKSGLPSDRFSAERTGGSVSTLTIQRTQQEDSAVYLCASTGLAGVETQYFGPGTRLLVL.

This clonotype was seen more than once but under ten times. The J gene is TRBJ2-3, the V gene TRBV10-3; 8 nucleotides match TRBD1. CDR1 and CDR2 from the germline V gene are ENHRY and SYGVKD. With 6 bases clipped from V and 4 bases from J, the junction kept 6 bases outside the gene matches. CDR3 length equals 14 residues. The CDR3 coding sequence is TGTGCCATCAGGGCCGACAGGGGCGCAGATACGCAGTATTTT. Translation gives CAIRADRGADTQYF.